This T cell receptor (beta chain) was documented in a study of T cells in Graves' hyperthyroidism and ophthalmopathy. The source material, RNA transcripts, was used to amplify TCR beta CDR3 regions. In the first-round RT-PCR of the TCR CDR3, the HTBI primer set was used. TCRdb reprocessed the multiplex PCR reads via MiXCR and lists one record per CDR3 protein. Counted here are around 200,000 distinct CDR3 sequences, around 19% occurring once; the ten biggest clones make up about two fifths. Germline V gives CDR1 MNHNS, CDR2 SASEGT. The CDR3 runs to 15 residues. The V gene lost 6 bases and the J gene lost 3 bases, with 12 bases spanning the gap. Clinical symptoms, serum thyroxine and TRAb, thyroid ultrasound and orbital computed tomography together formed the diagnostic basis.

This clonotype was obtained from a man aged 35 to 55 with Graves' hyperthyroidism. The sample was blood. This chain links TRBV6-1 with TRBJ1-6, with D hard to call. CDR3 in DNA: TGTGCCAGCAGGCCAGGACGGCGCTATAATTCACCCCTCCACTTT. The encoded protein is CASRPGRRYNSPLHF.